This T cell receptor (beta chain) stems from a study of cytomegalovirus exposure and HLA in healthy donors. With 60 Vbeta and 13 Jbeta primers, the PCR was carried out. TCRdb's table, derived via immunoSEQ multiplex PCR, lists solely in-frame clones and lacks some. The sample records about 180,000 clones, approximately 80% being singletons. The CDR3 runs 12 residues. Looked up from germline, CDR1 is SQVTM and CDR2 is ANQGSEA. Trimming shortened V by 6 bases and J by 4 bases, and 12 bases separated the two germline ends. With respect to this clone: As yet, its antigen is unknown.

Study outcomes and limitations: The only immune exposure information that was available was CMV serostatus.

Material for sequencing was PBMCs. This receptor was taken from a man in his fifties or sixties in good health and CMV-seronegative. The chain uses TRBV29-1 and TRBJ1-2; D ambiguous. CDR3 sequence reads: CSVQTGGYGYTF. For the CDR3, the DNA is TGCAGCGTGCAGACTGGTGGCTATGGCTACACCTTC.